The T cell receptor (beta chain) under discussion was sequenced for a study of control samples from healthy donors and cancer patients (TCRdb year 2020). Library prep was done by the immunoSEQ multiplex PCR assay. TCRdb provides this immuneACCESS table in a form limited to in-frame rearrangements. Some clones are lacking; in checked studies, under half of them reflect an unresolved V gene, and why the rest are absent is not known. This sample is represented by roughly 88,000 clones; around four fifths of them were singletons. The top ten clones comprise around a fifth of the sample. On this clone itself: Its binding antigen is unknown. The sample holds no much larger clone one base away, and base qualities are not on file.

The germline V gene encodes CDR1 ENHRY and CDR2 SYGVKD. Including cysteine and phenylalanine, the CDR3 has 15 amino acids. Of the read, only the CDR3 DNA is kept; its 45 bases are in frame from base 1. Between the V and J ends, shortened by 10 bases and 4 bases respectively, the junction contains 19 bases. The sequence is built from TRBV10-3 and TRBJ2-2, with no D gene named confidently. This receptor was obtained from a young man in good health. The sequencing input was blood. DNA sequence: TGTGCCACGACGATAGGGCCATCCGGCACCGGGGAGCTGTTTTTT. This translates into CATTIGPSGTGELFF.